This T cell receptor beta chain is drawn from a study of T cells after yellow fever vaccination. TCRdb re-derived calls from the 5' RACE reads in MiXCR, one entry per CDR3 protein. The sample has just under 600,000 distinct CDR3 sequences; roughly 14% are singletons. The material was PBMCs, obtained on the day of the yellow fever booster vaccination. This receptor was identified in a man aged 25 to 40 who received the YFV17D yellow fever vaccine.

The CDR3, as DNA: TGTGCCAGCAGCGAGATAGACAGGCCCTACGAGCAGTACTTC. Its translation: CASSEIDRPYEQYF. The genes are TRBV14 and TRBJ2-7, with D perhaps matching TRBD1 (6 bases). Per the germline V gene, CDR1 is SGHDN and CDR2 is FVKESK. Trimming removed 5 bases from V and 2 bases from J, with 13 bases in between. The CDR3 has 14 amino acids.